What follows are 22 T cell receptor beta chains derived from one specimen sequenced in a study of cytomegalovirus exposure and HLA in healthy donors. Use of 60 Vbeta and 13 Jbeta primers characterized the PCR. TCRdb's copy holds only in-frame clones and misses some; the assay was immunoSEQ multiplex PCR. The sample lists approximately 150,000 clones; 76% were seen once. Sample: PBMCs. The receptors shown here come from a male donor in good health and CMV-seronegative.

This clone was recorded once. This chain links TRBV27 with TRBJ2-7; 12 bases fit TRBD1. Germline V gives CDR1 MNHEY, CDR2 SMNVEV (reference sequence). V lost 2 bases to trimming and J lost 0 bases; unmatched junction nucleotides: 14. CDR3 length: 20 residues. In DNA, the CDR3 is TGTGCCAGCAGTTTAACCCGGGACAGGGGGCTTAGTGTCCCCTCCTACGAGCAGTACTTC. Its protein product is CASSLTRDRGLSVPSYEQYF.

The genes are TRBV27 and TRBJ1-4; D is undetermined. This CDR3 is 12 amino acids long. The V end lost 8 bases, the J end lost 10 bases, and 14 bases lay between the germline ends. The germline V gene encodes CDR1 MNHEY and CDR2 SMNVEV (reference sequence). In DNA, the CDR3 is TGTGCCAGCGGAGACCGCCGAGCAAAACTGTTTTTT. Amino acids: CASGDRRAKLFF.

This clone was seen once. This chain joins TRBV6-5 and TRBJ1-2; D gene unclear. The germline V gene has CDR1 MNHEY and CDR2 SVGAGI. The ends were cut back, 5 bases at V and 6 bases at J, with 16 bases in the middle. The CDR3 is 14 amino acids. CDR3 in amino acids: CASSVPNVSHGYTF. The CDR3 DNA reads TGTGCCAGCAGTGTCCCCAACGTTAGCCATGGCTACACCTTC.

This clone has a handful of counts. This sequence joins TRBV23-1 and TRBJ1-5; possibly TRBD1 for D (5 bases). TRBV23-1 is an ORF, and what it does is uncertain. Trimming cost V 0 bases and J 6 bases, with 21 bases left between them. The CDR3 is 18 residues long. The CDR3 nucleotides are TGCGCCAGCAGTCAATCTGGGTCCCCCGGGTTAGGGGCTCAGCCCCAGCATTTT. It encodes CASSQSGSPGLGAQPQHF.

The gene calls are TRBV6-5 and TRBJ2-7; 10 nucleotides line up with TRBD1. Germline-derived CDR1 and CDR2 are MNHEY and SVGAGI. With V trimmed by 5 bases and J by 4 bases, 5 bases remained unmatched. This CDR3 contains 14 residues. Written as DNA, the CDR3 is TGTGCCAGCAGTCCCGGGACAGGGGAATACGAGCAGTACTTC. Translation gives CASSPGTGEYEQYF.

This rearrangement joins TRBV28 to TRBJ1-6; 8 bases are a match to TRBD1. The V gene end was trimmed by 11 bases and the J gene end by 5 bases; junction bases not matched to a gene: 5. Germline CDR1 is MDHEN and CDR2 is SYDVKM. The CDR3 is 13 residues long. The CDR3 loop reads CAALTGDNSPLHF. The CDR3 DNA reads as TGTGCCGCCCTGACAGGGGATAATTCACCCCTCCACTTT.

The chain has TRBV6-1 and TRBJ1-3; 7 bases match TRBD1. CDR1 and CDR2 from the germline V gene are MNHNS and SASEGT. The V gene end was trimmed by 4 bases and the J gene end by 2 bases; junction bases not matched to a gene: 2. The CDR3 consists of 14 residues. The DNA of the CDR3 is TGTGCCAGCAGTGCAGGGGGAACTGGAAACACCATATATTTT. This codes for CASSAGGTGNTIYF.

This clone was counted between two and nine times. V usage is TRBV10-3 and J usage is TRBJ1-2; no clear D. Trimming shortened V by 2 bases and J by 4 bases, and 14 bases separated the two germline ends. The CDR3 totals 15 residues. Per the germline V gene, CDR1 is ENHRY and CDR2 is SYGVKD. The chain's CDR3 is CAISEGGQRAYGYTF. For the CDR3, the DNA is TGTGCCATCAGTGAGGGAGGGCAGAGGGCCTATGGCTACACCTTC.

In its sample, this clone was seen once. The chain employs TRBV19 and TRBJ2-5, with a weak D call TRBD2 (7 bases). This CDR3 is 19 amino acids long. V lost 5 bases and J 5 bases, leaving 30 bases between the germline ends. In germline, CDR1 is LNHDA, CDR2 SQIVND (reference sequence). The CDR3 DNA reads TGTGCCAGTAGTGACCGCCGGCGAGTGGGGGGGCCGTCTTGGGAGACCCAGTACTTC. Protein: CASSDRRRVGGPSWETQYF. Looking up the rest from reference TRBV19 and TRBJ2-5 gives the full variable domain: DGGITQSPKYLFRKEGQNVTLSCEQNLNHDAMYWYRQDPGQGLRLIYYSQIVNDFQKGDIAEGYSVSREKKESFPLTVTSAQKNPTAFYLCASSDRRRVGGPSWETQYFGPGTRLLVL.

This clone was seen just once. The genes are TRBV18 and TRBJ2-7, with D unresolved. Germline CDR1 reads KGHSH; CDR2 reads LQKENI. The CDR3 contains 11 residues. V lost 3 bases and J lost 3, with 3 bases in between. DNA of the CDR3: TGTGCCAGCTCACCTAACTACGAGCAGTACTTC. Translation: CASSPNYEQYF. The full variable domain, completed using reference TRBV18 and TRBJ2-7, is NAGVMQNPRHLVRRRGQEARLRCSPMKGHSHVYWYRQLPEEGLKFMVYLQKENIIDESGMPKERFSAEFPKEGPSILRIQQVVRGDSAAYFCASSPNYEQYFGPGTRLTVT.

The V call is TRBV28, the J call TRBJ2-2; weak D call: TRBD1 (6 bases). Germline V gene sequence: CDR1 MDHEN, CDR2 SYDVKM. CDR3 size: 15 residues. The CDR3 here is CASHPTGDNTGELFF. DNA for the CDR3: TGTGCTTCACACCCGACAGGAGATAACACCGGGGAGCTGTTTTTT.

For the CDR3, the DNA is TGTGCCAGCAGCTCAAAGCGGGAGTATGGAGATACGCAGTATTTT. This translates into CASSSKREYGDTQYF. The gene calls are TRBV5-6 and TRBJ2-3, with 8 bases aligning to TRBD2. Germline-derived CDR1 and CDR2 are SGHDT and YYEEEE. V lost 3 bases, J lost 5 bases, and 8 bases stayed unmatched. The CDR3 is made up of 15 amino acids.

The chain employs TRBV6-5 and TRBJ2-5; 7 bases are shared with TRBD2. CDR3 size: 14 residues. With 2 bases clipped from V and 5 bases from J, the junction kept 5 bases outside the gene matches. CDR1 is MNHEY and CDR2 is SVGAGI in the germline V gene. CDR3 amino acids: CASSYGEGVETQYF. The CDR3 DNA sequence: TGTGCCAGCAGTTACGGGGAGGGTGTCGAGACCCAGTACTTC.

The chain employs TRBV4-1 and TRBJ1-1; possible D gene TRBD1, 5 bases. Germline CDR1 reads MGHRA; CDR2 reads YSYEKL. V was shortened by 1 base and J by 4 bases, with 13 bases between the two germline ends. There are 15 residues in the CDR3. CDR3 in DNA: TGCGCCAGCAGCCAAGTCTATTTCGGGGGCACTGAAGCTTTCTTT. Residues: CASSQVYFGGTEAFF.

The chain is built from TRBV18 and TRBJ2-1; 9 bases fit TRBD1. The trim removed 6 bases at V and 3 bases at J, leaving 9 bases unmatched. This CDR3 spans 16 amino acids. CDR1 and CDR2 from the germline V gene are KGHSH and LQKENI. As DNA, the CDR3 is TGTGCCAGCTCCCACGGGACAGGGAAAGACTACAATGAGCAGTTCTTC. Translation gives CASSHGTGKDYNEQFF.

This clone has more than one count but fewer than ten. The chain links TRBV6-1 to TRBJ1-3; no definite D call. Trimming cost V 0 bases and J 4 bases, with 13 bases left between them. This CDR3 comprises 16 residues. Germline values: CDR1 MNHNS, CDR2 SASEGT. In DNA, the CDR3 is TGTGCCAGCAGTGAAGCATCTCAGGCCACGGGAAACACCATATATTTT. This codes for CASSEASQATGNTIYF.

The rearrangement links TRBV18 to TRBJ1-1; D is unresolved. Germline CDR1 reads KGHSH; CDR2 reads LQKENI. This CDR3 has 13 amino acids. Trimming left V 4 bases short and J 4 bases short, with 10 bases between. The CDR3 DNA reads as TGTGCCAGCTCACGTGAGGGTGGCACTGAAGCTTTCTTT. Its translation: CASSREGGTEAFF.

The genes are TRBV18 and TRBJ2-7; 7 bases map to TRBD1. Looked up from germline, CDR1 is KGHSH and CDR2 is LQKENI. The CDR3 spans 14 residues. Germline trimming cut 5 bases from V and 0 bases from J; bases unmatched to any gene: 4. The CDR3 spells CASSTGQISYEQYF. CDR3 bases: TGTGCCAGCTCAACGGGACAGATCTCCTACGAGCAGTACTTC.

The rearrangement joins TRBV7-8 to TRBJ2-1; TRBD2 agrees at 12 bases. The J segment lost 7 bases and the V segment lost 6 bases, leaving 13 bases of the junction unmatched. The CDR3 runs to 17 residues. Germline CDR1 reads SGHVS; CDR2 reads FQNEAQ. CDR3 bases: TGTGCCAGCAGTGGAGGGTCTAGCGGGGGGGGTCGGAATGAGCAGTTCTTC. This gives the protein CASSGGSSGGGRNEQFF.

This clone has a single count. The genes are TRBV7-9 and TRBJ1-2, with 8 bases identical to TRBD1. The trim removed 5 bases at V and 5 bases at J, leaving 4 bases unmatched. Germline lookup yields CDR1 SEHNR and CDR2 FQNEAQ (reference sequence). CDR3 length: 13 residues. CDR3 in DNA: TGTGCCAGCAGCCCAGGGGGCTGGTATGGCTACACCTTC. Translation gives CASSPGGWYGYTF.

This chain joins TRBV7-2 and TRBJ2-7; 12 nucleotides align to TRBD2. V trimming: 6 bases; J trimming: 9 bases; junction bases outside the gene matches: 9. Germline lookup yields CDR1 SGHTA and CDR2 FQGNSA. The CDR3 length is 14 residues. The CDR3 region is CASSQRLAGEVQYF. CDR3 coding DNA: TGTGCCAGCAGTCAAAGACTAGCGGGAGAGGTGCAGTACTTC.

J is TRBJ1-2 and V is TRBV6-1, with a possible D match to TRBD1 (5 bases). The length of the CDR3 is 13 residues. Trimming left V 6 bases short and J 1 base short, with 9 bases between. Germline CDR1 reads MNHNS; CDR2 reads SASEGT. The CDR3 DNA reads as TGTGCCAGCAGGCAGGGCCTTAACTATGGCTACACCTTC. As protein: CASRQGLNYGYTF.